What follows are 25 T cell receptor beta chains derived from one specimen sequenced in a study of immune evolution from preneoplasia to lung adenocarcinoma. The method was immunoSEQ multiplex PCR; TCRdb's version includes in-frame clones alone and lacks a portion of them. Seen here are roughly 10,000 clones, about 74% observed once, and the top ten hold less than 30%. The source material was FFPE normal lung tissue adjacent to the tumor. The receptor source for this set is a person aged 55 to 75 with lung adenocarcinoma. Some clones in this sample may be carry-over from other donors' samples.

This chain's CDR3 is CASGPDGPGELFF. CDR3 DNA sequence: TGTGCTAGTGGTCCCGACGGTCCCGGGGAGCTGTTTTTT. The chain has TRBV12-5 and TRBJ2-2; D gene unclear. The CDR3 covers 13 residues. Germline lookup yields CDR1 LGHNT and CDR2 FRNRAP. V was pared by 5 bases and J by 6 bases, with 10 bases between.

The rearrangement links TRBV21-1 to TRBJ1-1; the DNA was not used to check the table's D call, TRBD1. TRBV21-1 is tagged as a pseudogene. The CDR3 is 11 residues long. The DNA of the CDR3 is TGTGCCAGCCCGAGGGGGACAGGAGCTTTCTTT. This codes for CASPRGTGAFF.

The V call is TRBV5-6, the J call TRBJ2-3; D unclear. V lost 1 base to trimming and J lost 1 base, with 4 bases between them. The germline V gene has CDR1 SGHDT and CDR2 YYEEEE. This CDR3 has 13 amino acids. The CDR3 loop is CASSLTGTDTQYF. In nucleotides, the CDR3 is TGTGCCAGCAGCTTGACCGGCACAGATACGCAGTATTTT.

The chain's CDR3 is CASSLRQGQPQHF. CDR3 in DNA: TGTGCCAGCAGCTTACGCCAAGGACAGCCCCAGCATTTT. The J gene is TRBJ1-5, the V gene TRBV7-8; D gene ambiguous. Between the trimmed V and J ends, which lost 2 bases and 7 bases, there was a span of 9 bases. The CDR3 is 13 residues long. The V gene's germline CDR1 is SGHVS and CDR2 FQNEAQ.

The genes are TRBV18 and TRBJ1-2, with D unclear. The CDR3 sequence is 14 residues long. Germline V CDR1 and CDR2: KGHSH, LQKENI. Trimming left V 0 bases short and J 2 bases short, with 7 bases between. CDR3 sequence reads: CASSPPVVNYGYTF. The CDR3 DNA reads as TGTGCCAGCTCACCACCGGTTGTGAACTATGGCTACACCTTC.

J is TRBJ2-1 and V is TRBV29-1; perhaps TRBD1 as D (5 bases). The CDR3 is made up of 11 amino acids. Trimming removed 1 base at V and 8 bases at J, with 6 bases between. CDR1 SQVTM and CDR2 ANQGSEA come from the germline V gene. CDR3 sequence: CSVEAGHEQFF. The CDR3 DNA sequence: TGCAGCGTTGAAGCAGGGCATGAGCAGTTCTTC.

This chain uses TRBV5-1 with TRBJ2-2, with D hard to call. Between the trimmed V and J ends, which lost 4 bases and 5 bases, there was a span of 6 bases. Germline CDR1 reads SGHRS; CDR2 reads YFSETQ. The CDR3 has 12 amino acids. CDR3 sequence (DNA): TGCGCCAGCAGCCTGTATACCGGGGAGCTGTTTTTT. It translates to CASSLYTGELFF. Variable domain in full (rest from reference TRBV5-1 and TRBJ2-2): KAGVTQTPRYLIKTRGQQVTLSCSPISGHRSVSWYQQTPGQGLQFLFEYFSETQRNKGNFPGRFSGRQFSNSRSEMNVSTLELGDSALYLCASSLYTGELFFGEGSRLTVL.

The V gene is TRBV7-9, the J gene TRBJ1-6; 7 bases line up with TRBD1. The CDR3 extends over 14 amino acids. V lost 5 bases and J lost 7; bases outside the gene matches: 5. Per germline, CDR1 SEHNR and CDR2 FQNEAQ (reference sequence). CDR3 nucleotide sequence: TGTGCCAGCAGCGTGGACAGGATCAATTCACCCCTCCACTTT. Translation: CASSVDRINSPLHF.

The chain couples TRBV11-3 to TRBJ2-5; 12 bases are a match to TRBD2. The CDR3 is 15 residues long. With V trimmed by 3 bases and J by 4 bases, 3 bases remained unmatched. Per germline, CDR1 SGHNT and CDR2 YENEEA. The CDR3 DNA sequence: TGTGCCAGCAGCTTTAGACTAGCGGGAGTAGAGACCCAGTACTTC. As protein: CASSFRLAGVETQYF. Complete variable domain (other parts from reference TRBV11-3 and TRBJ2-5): EAGVVQSPRYKIIEKKQPVAFWCNPISGHNTLYWYLQNLGQGPELLIRYENEEAVDDSQLPKDRFSAERLKGVDSTLKIQPAELGDSAVYLCASSFRLAGVETQYFGPGTRLLVL.

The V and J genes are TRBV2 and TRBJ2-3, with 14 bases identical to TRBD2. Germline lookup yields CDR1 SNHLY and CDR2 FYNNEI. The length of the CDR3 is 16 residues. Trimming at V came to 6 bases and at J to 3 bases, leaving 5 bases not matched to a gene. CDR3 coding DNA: TGTGCCAGCAGCCCGGGACTAGCGGGAGTTACAGATACGCAGTATTTT. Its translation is CASSPGLAGVTDTQYF.

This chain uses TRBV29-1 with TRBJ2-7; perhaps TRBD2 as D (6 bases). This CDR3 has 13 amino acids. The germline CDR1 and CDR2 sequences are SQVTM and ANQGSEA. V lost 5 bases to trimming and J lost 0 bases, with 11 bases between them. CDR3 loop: CSVRRRGSYEQYF. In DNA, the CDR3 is TGCAGCGTTAGGCGGAGGGGCTCCTACGAGCAGTACTTC.

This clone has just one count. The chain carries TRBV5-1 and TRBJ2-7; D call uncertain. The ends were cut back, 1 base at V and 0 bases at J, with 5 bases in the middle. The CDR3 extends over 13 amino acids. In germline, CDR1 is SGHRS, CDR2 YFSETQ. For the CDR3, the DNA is TGCGCCAGCAGCTTGAGAACCTCCTACGAGCAGTACTTC. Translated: CASSLRTSYEQYF.

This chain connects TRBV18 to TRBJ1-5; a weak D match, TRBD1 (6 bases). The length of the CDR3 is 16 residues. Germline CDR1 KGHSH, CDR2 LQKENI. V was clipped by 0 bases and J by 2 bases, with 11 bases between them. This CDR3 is CASSPPAGVGNQPQHF. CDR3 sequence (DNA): TGTGCCAGCTCACCACCGGCAGGGGTGGGCAATCAGCCCCAGCATTTT.

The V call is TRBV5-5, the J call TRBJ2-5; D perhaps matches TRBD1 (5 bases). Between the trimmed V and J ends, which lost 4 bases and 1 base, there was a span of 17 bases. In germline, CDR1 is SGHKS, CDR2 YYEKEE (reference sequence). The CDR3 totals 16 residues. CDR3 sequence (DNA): TGTGCCAGCAGCGTTATAGGGTGGGGCCTCCAAGAGACCCAGTACTTC. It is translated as CASSVIGWGLQETQYF.

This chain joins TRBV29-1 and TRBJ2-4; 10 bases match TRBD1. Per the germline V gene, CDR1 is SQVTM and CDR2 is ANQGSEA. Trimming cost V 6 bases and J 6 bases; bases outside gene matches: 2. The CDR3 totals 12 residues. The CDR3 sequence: CSVTGGGNIQYF. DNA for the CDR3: TGCAGCGTGACAGGGGGCGGAAACATTCAGTACTTC.

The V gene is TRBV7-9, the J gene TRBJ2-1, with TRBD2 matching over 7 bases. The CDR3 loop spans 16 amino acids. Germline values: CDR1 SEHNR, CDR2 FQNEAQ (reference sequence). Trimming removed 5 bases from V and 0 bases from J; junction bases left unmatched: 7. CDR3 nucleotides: TGTGCCAGCAGCCGTCAAGCGGGAAGCTCCTACAATGAGCAGTTCTTC. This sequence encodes CASSRQAGSSYNEQFF.

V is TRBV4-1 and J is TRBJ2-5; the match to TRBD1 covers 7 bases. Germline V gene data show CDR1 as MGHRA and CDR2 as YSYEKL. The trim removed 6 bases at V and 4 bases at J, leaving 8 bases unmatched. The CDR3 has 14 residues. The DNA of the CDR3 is TGCGCCAGCAGTCGAGACAGGGAACCAGAGACCCAGTACTTC. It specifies CASSRDREPETQYF.

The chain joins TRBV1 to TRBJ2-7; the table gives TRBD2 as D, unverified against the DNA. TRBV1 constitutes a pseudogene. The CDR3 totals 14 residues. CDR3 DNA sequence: TGCACCAGCAGCCCCCGGGTCCTAAGTTTCACGCAGTACTTC. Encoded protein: CTSSPRVLSFTQYF.

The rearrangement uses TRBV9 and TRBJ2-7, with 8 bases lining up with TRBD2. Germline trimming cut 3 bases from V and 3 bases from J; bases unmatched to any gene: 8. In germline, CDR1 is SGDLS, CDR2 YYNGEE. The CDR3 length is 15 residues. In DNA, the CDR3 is TGTGCCAGCAGCGCATCTTCCGGGACTAGCTACGAGCAGTACTTC. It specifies CASSASSGTSYEQYF.

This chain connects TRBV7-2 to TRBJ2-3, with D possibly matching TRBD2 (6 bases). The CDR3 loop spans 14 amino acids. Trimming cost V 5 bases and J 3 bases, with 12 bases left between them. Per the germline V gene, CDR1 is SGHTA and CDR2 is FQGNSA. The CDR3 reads CASSLYRETDTQYF. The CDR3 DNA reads TGTGCCAGCAGCCTCTATCGGGAGACAGATACGCAGTATTTT.

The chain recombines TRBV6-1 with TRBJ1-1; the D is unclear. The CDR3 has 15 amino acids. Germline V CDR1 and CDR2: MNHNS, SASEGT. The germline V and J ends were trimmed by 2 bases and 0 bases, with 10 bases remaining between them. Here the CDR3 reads CASSEPAYMNTEAFF. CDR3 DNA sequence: TGTGCCAGCAGTGAACCCGCATACATGAACACTGAAGCTTTCTTT.

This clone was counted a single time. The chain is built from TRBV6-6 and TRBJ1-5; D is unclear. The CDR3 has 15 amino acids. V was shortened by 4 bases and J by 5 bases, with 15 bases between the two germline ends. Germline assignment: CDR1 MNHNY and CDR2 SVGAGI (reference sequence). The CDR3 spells CASSLSGTSDQPQHF. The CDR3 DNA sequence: TGTGCCAGCAGTTTGTCGGGTACATCCGATCAGCCCCAGCATTTT.

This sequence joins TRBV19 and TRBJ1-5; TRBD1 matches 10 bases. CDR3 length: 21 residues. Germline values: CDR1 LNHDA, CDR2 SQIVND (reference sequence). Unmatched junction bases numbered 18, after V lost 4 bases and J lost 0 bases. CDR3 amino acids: CASSTPSGRGQGRLSNQPQHF. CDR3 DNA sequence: TGTGCCAGTAGTACTCCCTCCGGTAGGGGACAGGGGAGGCTTAGCAATCAGCCCCAGCATTTT.

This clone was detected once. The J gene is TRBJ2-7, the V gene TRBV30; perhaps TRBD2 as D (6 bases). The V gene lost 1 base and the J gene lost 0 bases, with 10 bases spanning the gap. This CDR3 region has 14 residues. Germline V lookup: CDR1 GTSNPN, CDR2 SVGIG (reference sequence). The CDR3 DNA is TGTGCCTGGAGTGGAGGAGGGAGCTCCTACGAGCAGTACTTC. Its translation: CAWSGGGSSYEQYF.

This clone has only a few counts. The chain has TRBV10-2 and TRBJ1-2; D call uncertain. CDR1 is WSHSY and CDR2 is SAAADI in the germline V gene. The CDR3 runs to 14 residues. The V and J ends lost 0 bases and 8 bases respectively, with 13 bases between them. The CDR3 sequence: CASSESLGRRGYTF. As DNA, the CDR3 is TGCGCCAGCAGTGAGTCGTTGGGTCGGCGCGGCTACACCTTC.